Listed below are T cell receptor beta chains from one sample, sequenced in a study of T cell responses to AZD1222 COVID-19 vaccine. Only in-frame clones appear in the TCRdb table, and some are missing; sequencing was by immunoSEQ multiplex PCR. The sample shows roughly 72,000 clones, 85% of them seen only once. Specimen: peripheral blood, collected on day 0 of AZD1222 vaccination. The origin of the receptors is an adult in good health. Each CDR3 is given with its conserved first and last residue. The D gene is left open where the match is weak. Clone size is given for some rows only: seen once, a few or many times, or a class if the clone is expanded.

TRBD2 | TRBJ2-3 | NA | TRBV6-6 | TGTGCCAGCAGTGCCCGGGGGGGAGGGGGAGATACGCAGTATTTT | CASSARGGGGDTQYF
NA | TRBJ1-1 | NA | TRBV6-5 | TGTGCCAGCAGGACCACACAGGGTAGAGGCACTGAAGCTTTCTTT | CASRTTQGRGTEAFF
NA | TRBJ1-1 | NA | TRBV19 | TGTGCCAGTAGTATCTCAGGGGTGACTGAAGCTTTCTTT | CASSISGVTEAFF
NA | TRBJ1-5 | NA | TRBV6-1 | TGTGCCAGCAGTGGGGCAAGGGGGAGTAGGAGCAATCAGCCCCAGCATTTT | CASSGARGSRSNQPQHF
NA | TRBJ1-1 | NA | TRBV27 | TGTGCCAGCAGTTTCCGATACCGACCGGGGAACACTGAAGCTTTCTTT | CASSFRYRPGNTEAFF
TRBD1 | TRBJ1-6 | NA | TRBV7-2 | TGTGCCAGCAGCTCTGGACAGGGAGGAAATTCACCCCTCCACTTT | CASSSGQGGNSPLHF
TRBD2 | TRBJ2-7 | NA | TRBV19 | TGTGCCAGTGGAAAAGGGCCTAGCGGGGGGAGCTCCTACGAGCAGTACTTC | CASGKGPSGGSSYEQYF
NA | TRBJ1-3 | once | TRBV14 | TGTGCCAGCAGCCAAGCAGGGATGAGGTACACCATATATTTT | CASSQAGMRYTIYF
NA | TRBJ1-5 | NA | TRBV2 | TGTGCCAGCAGTGACAGGGGAAGCAATCAGCCCCAGCATTTT | CASSDRGSNQPQHF
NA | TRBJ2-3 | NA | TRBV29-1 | TGCAGCGTGTACGGGGGAGGCACAGATACGCAGTATTTT | CSVYGGGTDTQYF
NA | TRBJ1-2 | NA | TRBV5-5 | TGTGCCAGCAGCTTGTTCGCGGGGGTTAGTCTAGATGGCTACACCTTC | CASSLFAGVSLDGYTF
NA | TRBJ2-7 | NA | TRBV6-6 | TGTGCCAGCGGGCTGGGGGCTGGAATCTACGAGCAGTACTTC | CASGLGAGIYEQYF
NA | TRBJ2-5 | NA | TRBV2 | TGTGCCAGCAGTGGAGAGACCCAGTACTTC | CASSGETQYF
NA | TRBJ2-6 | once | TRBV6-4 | TGTGCCACGTGGGACGACTCTGGGGCCAACGTCCTGACTTTC | CATWDDSGANVLTF
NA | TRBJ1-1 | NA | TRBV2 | TGTGCCAGCAGTGAACGGGGGGCGCGTACTGAAGCTTTCTTT | CASSERGARTEAFF
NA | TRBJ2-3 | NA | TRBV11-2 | TGTGCCAGCATCCGCCACGGAAATCTTGGAACGGGAGATACGCAGTATTTT | CASIRHGNLGTGDTQYF
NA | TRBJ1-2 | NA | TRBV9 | TGTGCCAGCAGCGTAGGGGCTTCCTCCCGGGGCTACACCTTC | CASSVGASSRGYTF
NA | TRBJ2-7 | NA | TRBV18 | TGTGCCAGCTCGGACAGCCTGAGCTCCTACGAGCAGTACTTC | CASSDSLSSYEQYF
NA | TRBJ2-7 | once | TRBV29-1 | TGCAGCGTTACTCACATCCTTCGAGGCGAGCAGTACTTC | CSVTHILRGEQYF
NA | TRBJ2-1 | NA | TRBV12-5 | TGTGCTAGTGGTGGGGAAGGTCAGAACTACAATGAGCAGTTCTTC | CASGGEGQNYNEQFF
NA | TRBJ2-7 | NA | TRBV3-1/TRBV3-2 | TGTGCCAGCAGGGGCCACGGGACCTACGAGCAGTACTTC | CASRGHGTYEQYF
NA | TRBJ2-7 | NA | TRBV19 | TGTGCCAGTAGTATTAGCGCGGGTCTCTCCTACGAGCAGTACTTC | CASSISAGLSYEQYF
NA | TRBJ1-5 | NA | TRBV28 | TGTGCCAGCAGAGGCCCTACCAATCAGCCCCAGCATTTT | CASRGPTNQPQHF
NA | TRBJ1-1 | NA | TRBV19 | TGTGCCAGCCGCGGAGGGTACACTGAAGCTTTCTTT | CASRGGYTEAFF
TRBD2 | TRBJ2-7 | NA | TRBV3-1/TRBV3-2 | TGTGCCAGCAGCCATTATGGAGGGGGACTAGGTCCCTACGAGCAGTACTTC | CASSHYGGGLGPYEQYF
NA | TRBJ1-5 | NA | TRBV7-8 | TGTGCCAGCAGCCCCCGGGTCAGCGGTCTCCAGCCCCAGCATTTT | CASSPRVSGLQPQHF
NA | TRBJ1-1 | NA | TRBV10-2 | TGCGCCAGCAGTGAGTGGGAAGGGACTGAAGCTTTCTTT | CASSEWEGTEAFF
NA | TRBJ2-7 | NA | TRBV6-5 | TGTGCCAGCAGTTACGGAACCGGGACAAGCTACGAGCAGTACTTC | CASSYGTGTSYEQYF
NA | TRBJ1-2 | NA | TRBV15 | TGTGCCACCAGCAAAGACAGGACGCTCGGCTATGGCTACACCTTC | CATSKDRTLGYGYTF
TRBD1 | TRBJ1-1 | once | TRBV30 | TGTGCCTGGAGTACCCAGGACAGGTGGAACACTGAAGCTTTCTTT | CAWSTQDRWNTEAFF
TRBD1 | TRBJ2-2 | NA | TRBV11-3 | TGTGCCAGCAGTCGACAGGGGGTCAGGACCGGGGAGCTGTTTTTT | CASSRQGVRTGELFF
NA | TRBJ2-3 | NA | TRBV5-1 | TGCGCCAGCAGCTTACTAGACCCCGCCGGGGATACGCAGTATTTT | CASSLLDPAGDTQYF
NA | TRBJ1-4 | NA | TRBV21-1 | TGTGCCAGCAGCAATAGGGACAGGACTAATGAAAAACTGTTTTTT | CASSNRDRTNEKLFF
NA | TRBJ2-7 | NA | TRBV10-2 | TGCGCCAGCAGGCCTTTTGGCTCCTACGAGCAGTACTTC | CASRPFGSYEQYF
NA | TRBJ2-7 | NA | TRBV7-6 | TGTGCCAGCAGCTTAGTCGGCGGAGCCTACGAGCAGTACTTC | CASSLVGGAYEQYF
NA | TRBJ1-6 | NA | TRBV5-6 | TGTGCCAGCAGCTTGGGACAGGTCTATAATTCACCCCTCCACTTT | CASSLGQVYNSPLHF
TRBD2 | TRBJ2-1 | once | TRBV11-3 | TGTGCCAGCAGCTTAGGTGGACTAGTCTCCAATGAGCAGTTCTTC | CASSLGGLVSNEQFF
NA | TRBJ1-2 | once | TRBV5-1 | TGCGCCAGCCGCTCTAGGGCAGGGACCTATGGCTACACCTTC | CASRSRAGTYGYTF
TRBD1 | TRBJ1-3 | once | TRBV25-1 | TGTGCCAGCAGATCCGGGACAGGGGCTGGAAACACCATATATTTT | CASRSGTGAGNTIYF
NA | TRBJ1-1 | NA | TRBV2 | TGTGCCAGCAGTGAACCGCAGCTGAACACTGAAGCTTTCTTT | CASSEPQLNTEAFF
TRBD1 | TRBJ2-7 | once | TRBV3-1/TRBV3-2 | TGTGCCAGCAGCCGAGCCAACAGGGGAAAGTTCTACGAGCAGTACTTC | CASSRANRGKFYEQYF
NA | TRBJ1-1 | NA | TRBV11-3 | TGTGCCAGCAGCTTAGGACAGACAAACACTGAAGCTTTCTTT | CASSLGQTNTEAFF
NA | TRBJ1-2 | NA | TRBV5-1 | TGCGCCAGCAGCTTGGCCTCCCTTGATGGCTACACCTTC | CASSLASLDGYTF
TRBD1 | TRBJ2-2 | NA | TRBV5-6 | TGTGCCAGCAGCCCACAGGGGACCGGGGAGCTGTTTTTT | CASSPQGTGELFF
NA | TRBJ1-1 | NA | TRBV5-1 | TGCGCCAGCAGCCCGCTAGGTACAGGCCTGAACACTGAAGCTTTCTTT | CASSPLGTGLNTEAFF
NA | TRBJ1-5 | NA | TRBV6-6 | TGTGCCAGCAGTGCACAGGGAGGGCAGCCCCAGCATTTT | CASSAQGGQPQHF
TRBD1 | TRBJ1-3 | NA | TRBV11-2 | TGTGCCAGCAGCCAGGGGACAGGGACTGGAAACACCATATATTTT | CASSQGTGTGNTIYF
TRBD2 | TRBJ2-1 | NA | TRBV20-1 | TGCAGTGCTGGTGGGACTAGCGGGACAGGATACAATGAGCAGTTCTTC | CSAGGTSGTGYNEQFF